These T cell receptor beta chains were read from a single sample in a study of cytomegalovirus exposure and HLA in healthy donors. Assay used: immunoSEQ multiplex PCR; TCRdb lists only in-frame clones, some missing. Seen here are tens of thousands of clones, 67% observed once, and the top ten hold less than 8%. Sequenced input: PBMCs. The receptors stem from a woman aged 45-59 years in good health and CMV-seropositive. The CDR3 runs from the conserved cysteine through the conserved F or W. D genes are given only for firm matches. Not every row has a clone size; where given, it reads once, few, many or a size class.

CDR3nt: TGTGCCAGTAGCCTACGATTACTTGGAAACACCATATATTTT
CDR3aa: CASSLRLLGNTIYF
v_gene: TRBV19
j_gene: TRBJ1-3
d_gene: .
abundance: .

CDR3nt: TGTGCCAGCAGCGGTCATAGAAAGAGAGGTGAGCAGTTCTTC
CDR3aa: CASSGHRKRGEQFF
v_gene: TRBV25-1
j_gene: TRBJ2-1
d_gene: .
abundance: once

CDR3nt: TGTGCCAGCAGCGTAGGGACAGGGCTCCGGAACACTGAAGCTTTCTTT
CDR3aa: CASSVGTGLRNTEAFF
v_gene: TRBV9
j_gene: TRBJ1-1
d_gene: TRBD1
abundance: .

CDR3nt: .
CDR3aa: CASSFATGSEHF
v_gene: TRBV5-6
j_gene: TRBJ1-5
d_gene: .
abundance: .

CDR3nt: TGTGCCAGTACGGAAAGGGGTTATCTTAATGAGCAGTTCTTC
CDR3aa: CASTERGYLNEQFF
v_gene: TRBV19
j_gene: TRBJ2-1
d_gene: .
abundance: .

CDR3nt: TGTGCCAGCAGCCCTCTGACAGGGAAGGATGGCTACACCTTC
CDR3aa: CASSPLTGKDGYTF
v_gene: TRBV6-5
j_gene: TRBJ1-2
d_gene: TRBD1
abundance: few

CDR3nt: TGTGCCAGCAGCGTAGGGGACAGGGACCCTAACTATGGCTACACCTTC
CDR3aa: CASSVGDRDPNYGYTF
v_gene: TRBV9
j_gene: TRBJ1-2
d_gene: TRBD1
abundance: .

CDR3nt: TGCGCCAGCAGCCAAGATCGGGAGAACACTGAAGCTTTCTTT
CDR3aa: CASSQDRENTEAFF
v_gene: TRBV4-1
j_gene: TRBJ1-1
d_gene: .
abundance: .

CDR3nt: TGCGCCAGCAGCTTGGCCGTCCAGGGGGGGAACACCGGGGAGCTGTTTTTT
CDR3aa: CASSLAVQGGNTGELFF
v_gene: TRBV5-1
j_gene: TRBJ2-2
d_gene: .
abundance: few

CDR3nt: TGCGCCAGCAGCTTGAACAGACAAGAGACCCAGTACTTC
CDR3aa: CASSLNRQETQYF
v_gene: TRBV5-1
j_gene: TRBJ2-5
d_gene: .
abundance: .

CDR3nt: TGTGCCAGCGGACCCGCGACAGGGCCGGAGACCCAGTACTTC
CDR3aa: CASGPATGPETQYF
v_gene: TRBV19
j_gene: TRBJ2-5
d_gene: TRBD1
abundance: few

CDR3nt: TGTGCCAGCAAGGCAGGGGACACTGAAGCTTTCTTT
CDR3aa: CASKAGDTEAFF
v_gene: TRBV28
j_gene: TRBJ1-1
d_gene: .
abundance: .

CDR3nt: TGTGCCAGCAGCATGGGGCCTGAAGCTTTCTTT
CDR3aa: CASSMGPEAFF
v_gene: TRBV7-9
j_gene: TRBJ1-1
d_gene: .
abundance: few

CDR3nt: TGTGCCACTCTAGAAAAGATACAAGAGACCCAGTACTTC
CDR3aa: CATLEKIQETQYF
v_gene: TRBV2
j_gene: TRBJ2-5
d_gene: .
abundance: .

CDR3nt: TGTGCCAGCAGCCCGGACAGGGCAGGCAACGAGCAGTACTTC
CDR3aa: CASSPDRAGNEQYF
v_gene: TRBV11-2
j_gene: TRBJ2-7
d_gene: TRBD1
abundance: .

CDR3nt: TGTGCCAGCAGTGCGTTAATCGGTGAAAAACTGTTTTTT
CDR3aa: CASSALIGEKLFF
v_gene: TRBV2
j_gene: TRBJ1-4
d_gene: .
abundance: .

CDR3nt: TGTGCCAGCAGTTTTATGCACAGGGTAAACTTC
CDR3aa: CASSFMHRVNF
v_gene: TRBV28
j_gene: TRBJ2-5
d_gene: .
abundance: .

CDR3nt: TGTGCCAGCAGTCCCCAGACAGGGAACTCCTATAATTCACCCCTCCACTTT
CDR3aa: CASSPQTGNSYNSPLHF
v_gene: TRBV27
j_gene: TRBJ1-6
d_gene: TRBD1
abundance: .

CDR3nt: TGTGCCAGCAGCAGGGACACGGAGGACTATGGCTACACCTTC
CDR3aa: CASSRDTEDYGYTF
v_gene: TRBV6-5
j_gene: TRBJ1-2
d_gene: .
abundance: .

CDR3nt: TGCGCCAGCAGCTTCGGGGGGCAAGGCACTGAAGCTTTCTTT
CDR3aa: CASSFGGQGTEAFF
v_gene: TRBV5-1
j_gene: TRBJ1-1
d_gene: .
abundance: few

CDR3nt: TGTGCCAGTAGTATCGACAGACTGTTAAATCAGCCCCAGCATTTT
CDR3aa: CASSIDRLLNQPQHF
v_gene: TRBV19
j_gene: TRBJ1-5
d_gene: .
abundance: .

CDR3nt: TGTGCCAGCAGGGAGGGCACTGAAGCTTTCTTT
CDR3aa: CASREGTEAFF
v_gene: TRBV6-5
j_gene: TRBJ1-1
d_gene: .
abundance: .

CDR3nt: TGTGCCAGCAGCCAAACCTGGACAGGGTCCAATGAGCAGTTCTTC
CDR3aa: CASSQTWTGSNEQFF
v_gene: TRBV4-2
j_gene: TRBJ2-1
d_gene: TRBD1
abundance: .

CDR3nt: TGTGCCAGCAGCCGGGAGGGGACCTATGGCTACACCTTC
CDR3aa: CASSREGTYGYTF
v_gene: TRBV9
j_gene: TRBJ1-2
d_gene: .
abundance: .